This TCR beta chain was retrieved from a study of blood T cell repertoires in COVID-19. Across the whole study: There were acute and convalescent COVID-19 samples, and they came from the United States, Italy and Spain. In each case, the material was cDNA or gDNA derived from T cells, B-cell-depleted T cells, or PBMCs.

Per the authors' pipeline: Amplified reference gene primers provided the basis for estimating nucleated cell counts. TCRdb keeps only in-frame clones here, not all; method: immunoSEQ multiplex PCR. For V, J and clone size, that table is used; D and trimming come from the DNA. This repertoire shows 75,000 or so clones, 82% found once; its top ten account for more than 9%. The CDR3 is made up of 15 amino acids. Trimming cost V 4 bases and J 5 bases, with 19 bases left between them. Germline V gives CDR1 SGDLS, CDR2 YYNGEE. The genes are TRBV9 and TRBJ2-7; a possible D gene is TRBD1 (6 bases). This clonotype was sampled from a man aged 60-69 years with acute or convalescent COVID-19. Sequenced: peripheral blood. The CDR3, as DNA: TGTGCCAGCAGCCTCACACCCGACAGGTACAACGAGCAGTACTTC. This gives the protein CASSLTPDRYNEQYF. The full variable domain, completed using reference TRBV9 and TRBJ2-7, is DSGVTQTPKHLITATGQRVTLRCSPRSGDLSVYWYQQSLDQGLQFLIQYYNGEERAKGNILERFSAQQFPDLHSELNLSSLELGDSALYFCASSLTPDRYNEQYFGPGTRLTVT.